Below are 30 T cell receptor beta chains sequenced from a single sample in a study of vaccination effects on CD4 cells after COVID-19. Antigen specificity for these receptors is unknown. Profiled with immunoSEQ multiplex PCR; TCRdb holds only in-frame clones, not every one. Among tens of thousands of clones listed, around 69% were seen once. ViraFEST used viral peptide pools to expand antigen-specific CD4+ T cells before sequencing. Following 10 days of culture, CD4+ T cells were isolated. Nucleocapsid antibody tests were negative, and the vaccine recipients had no prior SARS-CoV-2 infection. The sequences come from CD4+ T cells from PBMCs cultured with HCoV-NL63 spike peptides, collected before COVID-19 vaccination. These receptors came from a human donor who received a COVID-19 vaccine.

The CDR3 is CASSLVDSRNEKLFF. The CDR3 DNA sequence: TGCGCCAGCAGCTTGGTGGACAGCCGAAATGAAAAACTGTTTTTT. The J gene is TRBJ1-4, the V gene TRBV5-1, with a tentative D call TRBD1 (6 bases). From germline, CDR1 is SGHRS and CDR2 YFSETQ. Trimming stripped 0 bases from V and 5 bases from J, with 11 bases between. This CDR3 has 15 amino acids.

This clone was found a few times. This chain connects TRBV5-5 to TRBJ2-7; no reliable D call. The CDR3 extends over 14 amino acids. Germline lookup yields CDR1 SGHKS and CDR2 YYEKEE (reference sequence). The V gene lost 0 bases and the J gene lost 0 bases, with 7 bases spanning the gap. The CDR3 loop is CASSLEVGSYEQYV. The CDR3 region has the DNA TGTGCCAGCAGCTTGGAGGTCGGCTCCTACGAGCAGTACGTC.

This sequence joins TRBV6-4 and TRBJ1-2; D unclear. The CDR3 runs 13 residues. Germline CDR1 is MRHNA and CDR2 is SNTAGT. Trimming pared 5 bases from V and 8 bases from J, leaving 15 bases between. The CDR3 coding sequence is TGTGCCAGCAGTTCTGGACCCGGGAGGGGCTACACCTTC. Amino acid sequence: CASSSGPGRGYTF.

This clone turned up a few times. The V call is TRBV4-1, the J call TRBJ1-2; D is ambiguous. V was trimmed by 0 bases and J by 4 bases, leaving 6 bases between them. The CDR3 sequence is 13 residues long. Germline V gene lookup returns CDR1 MGHRA and CDR2 YSYEKL. This CDR3 is CASSQDHLYGYTF. Written as DNA, the CDR3 is TGCGCCAGCAGCCAAGATCATCTCTATGGCTACACCTTC.

This clone has more than one count but fewer than ten. The J gene is TRBJ2-2, the V gene TRBV5-1; 7 nucleotides agree with TRBD1. J lost 4 bases, V lost 0 bases, and 3 bases had no gene match. The CDR3 spans 15 residues. Germline loops: CDR1 SGHRS, CDR2 YFSETQ. The CDR3 loop reads CASSLAQGVTGELFF. CDR3 coding DNA: TGCGCCAGCAGCTTGGCGCAGGGGGTCACCGGGGAGCTGTTTTTT.

The J gene is TRBJ1-2, the V gene TRBV3-1 (or the pseudogene TRBV3-2); D possibly corresponds to TRBD1 (6 bases). The CDR3 contains 14 residues. Per the germline V gene, CDR1 is LGHDT and CDR2 is YNNKEL (reference sequence). V was pared by 2 bases and J by 5 bases, with 12 bases between. The CDR3 sequence: CASSQTGGLYGYTF. Here the CDR3 DNA reads TGTGCCAGCAGCCAAACGGGGGGGCTTTATGGCTACACCTTC.

The genes are TRBV5-8 and TRBJ1-6; D may be TRBD1 (6 bases). The germline CDR1 and CDR2 sequences are SGHTS and YDEGEE. The CDR3 spans 15 residues. V lost 2 bases and J 8 bases, leaving 14 bases between the germline ends. The CDR3 loop reads CASSLGQGFDSPLHF. Written as DNA, the CDR3 is TGTGCCAGCAGCTTAGGTCAGGGGTTCGATTCACCCCTCCACTTT.

The genes are TRBV24-1 and TRBJ2-3; 10 bases are shared with TRBD1. The CDR3 is made up of 17 amino acids. With V trimmed by 6 bases and J by 4 bases, 12 bases remained unmatched. Germline V CDR1 and CDR2: KGHDR, SFDVKD. The CDR3 protein is CATSSERRDRGPDTQYF. Written as DNA, the CDR3 is TGTGCCACCAGTAGCGAGAGGCGGGACAGGGGCCCAGATACGCAGTATTTT.

V usage is TRBV4-3 and J usage is TRBJ2-5; 10 bases are a match to TRBD1. CDR1 is LGHNA and CDR2 is YSLEER in the germline V gene. J gave up 5 bases and V 1 base, and 7 bases lay outside the gene matches. The CDR3 covers 16 residues. The CDR3 region is CASSQGGDRGVETQYF. The CDR3 nucleotides are TGCGCCAGCAGCCAAGGGGGGGACAGGGGTGTGGAGACCCAGTACTTC.

Here the CDR3 DNA reads TGTGCCAGCAGCATAGACAGGGATTATGGCTACACCTTC. Amino acids: CASSIDRDYGYTF. The chain combines TRBV6-5 with TRBJ1-2, with 7 nucleotides matching TRBD1. CDR3 size: 13 residues. The junction had 6 bases not matched to a gene; V was cut back by 6 bases and J by 5 bases. CDR1 and CDR2 (germline): MNHEY, SVGAGI.

This clone was picked up a small number of times. This rearrangement joins TRBV30 to TRBJ1-6; D gene uncertain. V was clipped by 2 bases and J by 1 base, with 9 bases between them. CDR1 is GTSNPN, CDR2 SVGIG, per germline (reference sequence). The CDR3 length is 15 residues. The CDR3: CAWSSAGSYNSPLHF. The CDR3 region has the DNA TGTGCCTGGAGTTCAGCAGGATCCTATAATTCACCCCTCCACTTT.

The chain joins TRBV5-6 to TRBJ2-7; the D gene is possibly TRBD1 (5 bases). Germline V gene lookup returns CDR1 SGHDT and CDR2 YYEEEE. Trimming left V 2 bases short and J 4 bases short, with 16 bases between. The CDR3 length is 15 residues. In nucleotides, the CDR3 is TGTGCCAGCAGCTTCACAGGCCTGCCTACTTACGAGCAGTACGTC. The encoded protein is CASSFTGLPTYEQYV.

J is TRBJ2-1 and V is TRBV25-1; D remains unclear. The CDR3 is 15 amino acids. Trimming took 6 bases from V and 5 from J, leaving 17 bases between them. Per germline, CDR1 MGHDK and CDR2 SYGVNS. Here the CDR3 DNA reads TGTGCCAGCAGCCATTCGGGCCTCACTAACAATGAGCAGTTCTTC. Protein: CASSHSGLTNNEQFF.

The chain joins TRBV5-1 to TRBJ2-3; 8 nucleotides agree with TRBD2. Unmatched junction bases numbered 7, after V lost 4 bases and J lost 0 bases. CDR3 length: 16 residues. Germline lookup yields CDR1 SGHRS and CDR2 YFSETQ. The CDR3 coding sequence is TGCGCCAGCAGCCTGGGAACGGGGGGGAGCACAGATACGCAGTATTTT. This translates into CASSLGTGGSTDTQYF.

The gene calls are TRBV27 and TRBJ2-7; 9 bases align to TRBD2. The V gene's germline CDR1 is MNHEY and CDR2 SMNVEV (reference sequence). There are 15 residues in the CDR3. J lost 0 bases, V lost 7 bases, and 7 bases had no gene match. The CDR3 bases are TGTGCCAGCAAGGTTACAGCGGGGGGCTCCTACGAGCAGTACGTC. Its translation: CASKVTAGGSYEQYV.

The chain uses TRBV15 and TRBJ1-2; 9 positions agree with TRBD1. This CDR3 is built from 14 residues. The germline CDR1 and CDR2 sequences are LNHNV and YYDKDF (reference sequence). The V segment lost 1 base and the J segment 8 bases; nucleotides outside the gene matches: 5. CDR3 loop: CATSRGDRVSGYTF. For the CDR3, the DNA is TGTGCCACCAGCAGAGGGGACAGGGTGAGCGGCTACACCTTC.

This clone was counted a few times. The rearrangement uses TRBV24-1 and TRBJ1-1; TRBD1 is a possible D gene (5 bases). Germline CDR1 is KGHDR and CDR2 is SFDVKD. Trimming took off 5 bases at V and 6 bases at J, with 9 bases between the two ends. There are 12 residues in the CDR3. The DNA of the CDR3 is TGTGCCACCAGTGCCCGGGGGGCTGAAGCTTTCTTT. Its translation is CATSARGAEAFF.

This clone was seen only once. The chain couples TRBV7-8 to TRBJ2-3, with D possibly called TRBD1 or TRBD2 (5 bases each). With 5 bases removed from V and 5 bases from J, the gap between germline ends came to 23 bases. This CDR3 has 17 amino acids. The germline V gene encodes CDR1 SGHVS and CDR2 FQNEAQ. The CDR3 sequence: CASSIVSGTVGGDTQYF. As DNA, the CDR3 is TGTGCCAGCAGCATCGTCTCAGGGACGGTAGGAGGAGATACGCAGTATTTT.

The gene calls are TRBV6-2 or TRBV6-3 and TRBJ2-7, with D perhaps matching TRBD1 or TRBD2 (6 bases each). There are 16 residues in the CDR3. Deletions cut 0 bases from V and 1 base from J, with 13 bases between. Germline V gene lookup returns CDR1 MNHEY and CDR2 SVGEGT. The chain's CDR3 is CASSYSGGRASYEQYV. The CDR3 DNA is TGTGCCAGCAGTTACTCGGGGGGCAGGGCGTCCTACGAGCAGTACGTC.

V is TRBV19 and J is TRBJ2-2; 8 bases are a match to TRBD1. The CDR3 is 17 amino acids. Germline-derived CDR1 and CDR2 are LNHDA and SQIVND (reference sequence). V lost 4 bases and J lost 5; bases outside the gene matches: 12. The CDR3 bases are TGTGCCAGTAGTACCGGCCAGGGGGCATCTTTGACCGGGGAGCTGTTTTTT. It codes for CASSTGQGASLTGELFF.

This clone was detected a few times. The chain couples TRBV30 to TRBJ1-6, with 7 bases aligning to TRBD1. The CDR3 covers 15 residues. Germline loops: CDR1 GTSNPN, CDR2 SVGIG (reference sequence). V lost 3 bases, J lost 7 bases, and 9 bases stayed unmatched. The CDR3 DNA reads TGTGCCTGGAGGGCCGGGGACAGAGGCAATTCACCCCTCCACTTT. Translated: CAWRAGDRGNSPLHF. Using reference TRBV30 and TRBJ1-6 for the parts outside the CDR3, the full variable domain is SQTIHQWPATLVQPVGSPLSLECTVEGTSNPNLYWYRQAAGRGLQLLFYSVGIGQISSEVPQNLSASRPQDRQFILSSKKLLLSDSGFYLCAWRAGDRGNSPLHFGNGTRLTVT.

This clone was seen only once. V gene TRBV9 combines with J gene TRBJ2-1; D may be TRBD1 (6 bases). The CDR3 has 17 residues. The ends were cut back, 0 bases at V and 7 bases at J, with 20 bases in the middle. CDR1 and CDR2 (germline): SGDLS, YYNGEE. In nucleotides, the CDR3 is TGTGCCAGCAGCGTAGTTTCAGGGCAGGGGCAATGGAATGAGCAGTTCTTC. Amino acid sequence: CASSVVSGQGQWNEQFF. Combining the CDR3 with reference TRBV9 and TRBJ2-1 gives the whole variable domain DSGVTQTPKHLITATGQRVTLRCSPRSGDLSVYWYQQSLDQGLQFLIQYYNGEERAKGNILERFSAQQFPDLHSELNLSSLELGDSALYFCASSVVSGQGQWNEQFFGPGTRLTVL.

The J gene is TRBJ1-1, the V gene TRBV6-1; D not certain. The CDR3 is made up of 15 amino acids. CDR1 MNHNS and CDR2 SASEGT come from the germline V gene. The V gene lost 3 bases and the J gene lost 3 bases, with 14 bases spanning the gap. The CDR3 sequence: CASSDPGAGDTEAFF. The CDR3 region has the DNA TGTGCCAGCAGTGACCCCGGCGCCGGGGACACTGAAGCTTTCTTT.

DNA of the CDR3: TGCAGCGTTGCTGCAGTCCAAGAGACCCAGTACTTC. Translated: CSVAAVQETQYF. V and J are TRBV29-1 and TRBJ2-5, with D uncertain. The V and J ends lost 4 bases and 1 base respectively, with 7 bases between them. Germline CDR1 SQVTM, CDR2 ANQGSEA. The CDR3 consists of 12 residues.

This clone was recorded once. V and J are TRBV19 and TRBJ1-2; TRBD1 matches at 7 bases. The junction had 7 bases not matched to a gene; V was cut back by 4 bases and J by 8 bases. Germline V lookup: CDR1 LNHDA, CDR2 SQIVND (reference sequence). The CDR3 has 13 residues. For the CDR3, the DNA is TGTGCCAGTAGTACGCTCTTCAGGGGGGGCTACACCTTC. Translated, it gives CASSTLFRGGYTF.

This chain joins TRBV2 and TRBJ2-7; TRBD1 aligns across 8 bases. The CDR3 has 14 amino acids. Germline V gene lookup returns CDR1 SNHLY and CDR2 FYNNEI. Unmatched junction bases numbered 2, after V lost 4 bases and J lost 0 bases. CDR3 sequence reads: CASSAGGRSYEQYV. CDR3 in DNA: TGTGCCAGCAGTGCAGGGGGCCGCTCCTACGAGCAGTACGTC.

Concerning this clone: The sample holds other DNA sequences that translate to the same CDR3. This chain uses TRBV18 with TRBJ2-3; TRBD2 agrees at 7 bases. The CDR3 consists of 15 residues. Looked up from germline, CDR1 is KGHSH and CDR2 is LQKENI. V was pared by 1 base and J by 2 bases, with 3 bases of the junction left unmatched. The CDR3 region has the DNA TGTGCCAGCTCACCACGGAGCGGGGCCACAGATACGCAGTATTTT. This sequence encodes CASSPRSGATDTQYF.

A single count supports this clone. The chain recombines TRBV13 with TRBJ2-5; the match to TRBD2 covers 10 bases. The V segment lost 6 bases and the J segment 3 bases; nucleotides outside the gene matches: 7. Germline-derived CDR1 and CDR2 are PRHDT and FYEKMQ (reference sequence). There are 15 residues in the CDR3. CDR3 nucleotides: TGTGCCAGCAGTCTAAACGGACTAGCGGAAGAGACCCAGTACTTC. This codes for CASSLNGLAEETQYF.

The chain is built from TRBV10-3 and TRBJ1-4; D gene unclear. V dropped 2 bases and J dropped 4 bases, with 11 bases sitting between them. Germline CDR1 and CDR2: ENHRY and SYGVKD. There are 15 residues in the CDR3. CDR3 bases: TGTGCCATCAGTGAGCGACTGCTCAATAATGAAAAACTGTTTTTT. Amino acid sequence: CAISERLLNNEKLFF.

The chain recombines TRBV10-1 with TRBJ2-5; D possibly corresponds to TRBD1 (5 bases). The germline V and J ends were trimmed by 5 bases and 3 bases, with 7 bases remaining between them. The CDR3 runs 12 residues. Germline CDR1 WNHNN, CDR2 SYGVQD (reference sequence). The CDR3 DNA reads TGCGCCAGCAGTAGACAGAAAGAGACCCAGTACTTC. It encodes CASSRQKETQYF.